Listed below are T cell receptor beta chains from one sample, sequenced in a study of T cell responses to AZD1222 COVID-19 vaccine. TCRdb keeps only in-frame clones here, not all; method: immunoSEQ multiplex PCR. The sample contains more than 95,000 clones, roughly nine tenths of which appear only once. This sample comprised peripheral blood, obtained 28 days after the second AZD1222 dose. The receptors were gathered from an adult who received the AZD1222 COVID-19 vaccine. CDR3s include the opening cysteine and the closing phenylalanine or tryptophan. Fields, in order: V gene, clone size, D gene, J gene, CDR3 protein, CDR3 DNA. D genes are given only for firm matches. Rows give clone size only sometimes, using once, few, many, or a class for an expanded clone.

TRBV12-3/TRBV12-4	-	-	TRBJ1-5	CASSPRENQPQHF	TGTGCCAGCAGCCCGAGAGAAAATCAGCCCCAGCATTTT
TRBV6-1	-	-	TRBJ1-2	CASSDATVNYGYTF	TGTGCCAGCAGTGACGCGACGGTTAACTATGGCTACACCTTC
TRBV29-1	once	-	TRBJ1-2	CSVEDRTRGGGYTF	TGCAGCGTTGAAGATCGGACAAGGGGCGGGGGCTACACCTTC
TRBV30	-	-	TRBJ1-1	CAWSEQHNTEAFF	TGTGCCTGGAGTGAGCAACATAACACTGAAGCTTTCTTT
TRBV29-1	-	TRBD1	TRBJ1-2	CSVAGTAYGYTF	TGCAGCGTTGCGGGGACAGCTTATGGCTACACCTTC
TRBV5-1	once	-	TRBJ2-7	CASSFSSEQYF	TGCGCCAGCAGCTTTTCAAGCGAGCAGTACTTC
TRBV4-1	-	TRBD1	TRBJ1-3	CASSQGTGGSLDTIYF	TGCGCCAGCAGCCAGGGGACAGGGGGCTCATTGGACACCATATATTTT
TRBV5-1	once	TRBD2	TRBJ2-1	CASSPRTSIPNNEQFF	TGCGCCAGCAGCCCTAGGACTAGCATACCAAACAATGAGCAGTTCTTC
TRBV2	-	-	TRBJ1-2	CASSSDSSYGYTF	TGTGCCAGCAGTTCGGACTCGAGCTATGGCTACACCTTC
TRBV19	-	-	TRBJ1-1	CASSNKVRIEAFF	TGTGCCAGTAGCAACAAAGTCAGGATTGAAGCTTTCTTT
TRBV10-1	once	TRBD2	TRBJ2-1	CASSRISGKVVNEQFF	TGCGCCAGCAGTCGTATTAGCGGGAAGGTTGTCAATGAGCAGTTCTTC
TRBV3-1/TRBV3-2	once	-	TRBJ1-2	CASSPPRVANYGYTF	TGTGCCAGCAGCCCCCCCCGCGTGGCGAACTATGGCTACACCTTC
TRBV11-3	-	TRBD2	TRBJ2-1	CASSGTSGGSYNEQFF	TGTGCCAGCAGTGGGACTAGCGGGGGTTCCTACAATGAGCAGTTCTTC
TRBV28	-	-	TRBJ1-1	CASSLNREAFF	TGTGCCAGCAGTTTAAACAGGGAAGCTTTCTTT
TRBV28	-	TRBD2	TRBJ2-1	CASSEPGLASSGQFF	TGTGCCAGCAGTGAACCGGGACTAGCGTCCTCCGGGCAGTTCTTC
TRBV30	-	TRBD1	TRBJ1-2	CAWSEGGGYGYTF	TGTGCCTGGAGTGAAGGGGGCGGATATGGCTACACCTTC
TRBV9	-	-	TRBJ1-5	CASSVAGNQPQHF	TGTGCCAGCAGCGTAGCGGGCAATCAGCCCCAGCATTTT
TRBV30	-	TRBD2	TRBJ2-5	CARQGLAEETQYF	TGTGCCCGGCAGGGACTAGCGGAAGAGACCCAGTACTTC
TRBV10-3	-	TRBD1	TRBJ2-4	CAISDPLGTGKALAKNIQYF	TGTGCCATCAGTGATCCTCTCGGGACAGGCAAGGCCCTAGCCAAAAACATTCAGTACTTC
TRBV5-1	-	-	TRBJ2-4	CASRVKNIQYF	TGCGCCAGCAGGGTAAAAAACATTCAGTACTTC
TRBV6-5	-	-	TRBJ1-4	CASRDLHANEKLFF	TGTGCCAGCAGGGATCTTCATGCTAATGAAAAACTGTTTTTT
TRBV11-1	-	-	TRBJ1-1	CASSPDRFTLNTEAFF	TGTGCCAGCAGCCCCGACAGGTTTACTCTGAACACTGAAGCTTTCTTT
TRBV28	-	-	TRBJ2-1	CASSPGHSLLRRIF	TGTGCCAGCAGCCCCGGACATAGTTTATTGAGGCGGATCTTC
TRBV7-2	once	-	TRBJ2-7	CASSPWVGREDSYEQYF	TGTGCCAGCAGCCCCTGGGTCGGCAGGGAGGACTCCTACGAGCAGTACTTC
TRBV6-2/TRBV6-3	-	-	TRBJ2-7	CASSSLYEQYF	TGTGCCAGCAGTTCCCTTTACGAGCAGTACTTC
TRBV6-4	-	-	TRBJ2-6	CASSDSGSSGANVLTF	TGTGCCAGCAGTGACTCGGGCAGCTCTGGGGCCAACGTCCTGACTTTC
TRBV12-5	-	TRBD2	TRBJ2-1	CASGLSGRTVEQFF	TGTGCTAGTGGTTTGAGCGGGAGAACAGTAGAACAGTTCTTC
TRBV5-1	few	TRBD1	TRBJ2-5	CASSLQGRWETQYF	TGCGCCAGCAGCTTACAGGGGCGGTGGGAGACCCAGTACTTC
TRBV2	-	-	TRBJ1-3	CASRDPASGNTIYF	TGTGCCAGCAGGGACCCCGCCTCTGGAAACACCATATATTTT
TRBV14	-	-	TRBJ1-5	CASSQGLNQPQHF	TGTGCCAGCAGCCAAGGGCTCAATCAGCCCCAGCATTTT
TRBV28	-	-	TRBJ1-3	CASSIISGNTIYF	TGTGCCAGCAGTATCATCTCTGGAAACACCATATATTTT
TRBV29-1	-	TRBD2	TRBJ2-7	CSARTSGSYEQYF	TGCAGCGCCCGGACTAGCGGGAGTTACGAGCAGTACTTC